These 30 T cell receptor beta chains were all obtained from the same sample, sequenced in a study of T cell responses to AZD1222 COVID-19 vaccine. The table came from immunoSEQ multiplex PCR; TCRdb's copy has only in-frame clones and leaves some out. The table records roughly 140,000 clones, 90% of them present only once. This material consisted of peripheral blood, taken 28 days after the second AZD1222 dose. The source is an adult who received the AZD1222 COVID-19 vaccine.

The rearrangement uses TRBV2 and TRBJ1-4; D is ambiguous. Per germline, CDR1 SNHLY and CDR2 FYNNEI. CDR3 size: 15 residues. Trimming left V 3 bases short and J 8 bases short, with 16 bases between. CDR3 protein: CASSEKVTLREKLFF. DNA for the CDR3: TGTGCCAGCAGTGAGAAGGTAACCCTAAGAGAAAAACTGTTTTTT.

The CDR3 sequence: CASSPGFNADTIYF. The CDR3 DNA reads as TGCGCCAGCAGCCCCGGATTTAATGCTGACACCATATATTTT. J is TRBJ1-3 and V is TRBV5-1; D gene unclear. This CDR3 comprises 14 residues. The germline gives CDR1 SGHRS, CDR2 YFSETQ. V lost 4 bases, J lost 8 bases, and 16 bases lay in between. The full variable domain, rest sourced from reference TRBV5-1 and TRBJ1-3, is KAGVTQTPRYLIKTRGQQVTLSCSPISGHRSVSWYQQTPGQGLQFLFEYFSETQRNKGNFPGRFSGRQFSNSRSEMNVSTLELGDSALYLCASSPGFNADTIYFGEGSWLTVV.

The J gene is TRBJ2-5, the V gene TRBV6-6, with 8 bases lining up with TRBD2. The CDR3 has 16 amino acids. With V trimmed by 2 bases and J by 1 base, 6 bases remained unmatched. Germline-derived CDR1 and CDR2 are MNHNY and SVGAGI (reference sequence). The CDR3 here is CASSYGITSGQETQYF. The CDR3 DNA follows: TGTGCCAGCAGTTACGGAATCACTAGCGGCCAAGAGACCCAGTACTTC.

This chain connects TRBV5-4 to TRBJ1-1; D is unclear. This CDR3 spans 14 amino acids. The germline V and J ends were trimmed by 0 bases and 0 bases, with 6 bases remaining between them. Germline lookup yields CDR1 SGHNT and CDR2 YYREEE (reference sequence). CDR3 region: CASSLARMNTEAFF. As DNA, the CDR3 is TGTGCCAGCAGCTTGGCGAGGATGAACACTGAAGCTTTCTTT.

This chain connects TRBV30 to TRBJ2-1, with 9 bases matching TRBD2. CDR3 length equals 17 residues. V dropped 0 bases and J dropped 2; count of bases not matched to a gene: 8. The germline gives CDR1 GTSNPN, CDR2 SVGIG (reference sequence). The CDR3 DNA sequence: TGTGCCTGGAGTGTTGGTAGCGGGGGCCATACCTACAATGAGCAGTTCTTC. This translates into CAWSVGSGGHTYNEQFF.

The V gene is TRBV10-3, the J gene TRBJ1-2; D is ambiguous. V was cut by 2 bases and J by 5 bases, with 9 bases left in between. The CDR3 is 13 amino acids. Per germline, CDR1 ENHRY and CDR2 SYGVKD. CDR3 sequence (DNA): TGTGCCATCAGTGAGACGTTACAGTATGGCTACACCTTC. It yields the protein CAISETLQYGYTF.

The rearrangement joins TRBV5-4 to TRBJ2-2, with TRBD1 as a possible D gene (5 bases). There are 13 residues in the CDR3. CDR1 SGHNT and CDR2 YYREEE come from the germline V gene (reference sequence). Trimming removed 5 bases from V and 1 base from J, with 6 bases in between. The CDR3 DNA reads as TGTGCCAGCAGGGGGCAGAACACCGGGGAGCTGTTTTTT. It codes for CASRGQNTGELFF.

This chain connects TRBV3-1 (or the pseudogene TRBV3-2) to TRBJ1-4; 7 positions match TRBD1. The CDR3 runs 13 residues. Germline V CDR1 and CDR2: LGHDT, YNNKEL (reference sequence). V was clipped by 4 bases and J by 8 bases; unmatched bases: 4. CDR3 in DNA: TGTGCCAGCAGCCCTGGGACAGCCGAAAAACTGTTTTTT. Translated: CASSPGTAEKLFF.

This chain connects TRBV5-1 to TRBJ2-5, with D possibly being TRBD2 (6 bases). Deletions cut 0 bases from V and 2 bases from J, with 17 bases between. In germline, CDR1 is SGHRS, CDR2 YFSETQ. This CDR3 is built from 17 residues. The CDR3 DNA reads TGCGCCAGCAGCTTGGTCGGGGCGGGGTCTGGGCAAGAGACCCAGTACTTC. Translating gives CASSLVGAGSGQETQYF.

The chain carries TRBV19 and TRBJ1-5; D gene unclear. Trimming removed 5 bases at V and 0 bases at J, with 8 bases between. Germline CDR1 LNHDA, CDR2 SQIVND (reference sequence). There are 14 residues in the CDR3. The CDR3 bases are TGTGCCAGTAGTCCCTGGGATAGCAATCAGCCCCAGCATTTT. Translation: CASSPWDSNQPQHF.

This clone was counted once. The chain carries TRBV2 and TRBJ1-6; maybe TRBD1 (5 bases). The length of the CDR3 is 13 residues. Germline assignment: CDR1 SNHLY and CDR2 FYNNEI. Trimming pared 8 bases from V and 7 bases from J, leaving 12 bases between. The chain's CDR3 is CASEGVGNSPLHF. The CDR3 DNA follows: TGTGCCAGCGAAGGGGTTGGGAATTCACCCCTCCACTTT.

CDR3 residues: CASSLFEGHEQYV. Written as DNA, the CDR3 is TGTGCCAGCAGCTTATTTGAGGGACACGAGCAGTACGTC. The chain recombines TRBV7-9 with TRBJ2-7; possibly TRBD1 or TRBD2 for D (5 bases each). The CDR3 spans 13 residues. V was cut by 2 bases and J by 5 bases, with 10 bases left in between. The germline V gene has CDR1 SEHNR and CDR2 FQNEAQ (reference sequence).

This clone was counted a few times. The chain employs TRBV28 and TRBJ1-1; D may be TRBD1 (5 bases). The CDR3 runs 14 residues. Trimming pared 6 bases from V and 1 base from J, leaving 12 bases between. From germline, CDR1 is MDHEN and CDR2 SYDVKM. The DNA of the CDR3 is TGTGCCAGCAGACCGGGGCGGTGGAACACTGAAGCTTTCTTT. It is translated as CASRPGRWNTEAFF. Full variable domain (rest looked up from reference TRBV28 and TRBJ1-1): DVKVTQSSRYLVKRTGEKVFLECVQDMDHENMFWYRQDPGLGLRLIYFSYDVKMKEKGDIPEGYSVSREKKERFSLILESASTNQTSMYLCASRPGRWNTEAFFGQGTRLTVV.

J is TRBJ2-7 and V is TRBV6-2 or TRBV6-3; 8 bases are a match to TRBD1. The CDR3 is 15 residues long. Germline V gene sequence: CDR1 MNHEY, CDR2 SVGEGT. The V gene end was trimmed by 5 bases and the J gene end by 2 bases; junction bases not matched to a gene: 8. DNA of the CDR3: TGTGCCAGCAGTCCCATAGGACAGGGAGCCTACGAGCAGTACTTC. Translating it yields CASSPIGQGAYEQYF.

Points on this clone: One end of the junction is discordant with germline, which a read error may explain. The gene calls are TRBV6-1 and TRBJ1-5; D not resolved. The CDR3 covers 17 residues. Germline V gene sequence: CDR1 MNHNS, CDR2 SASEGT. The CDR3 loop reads CASSVSAGDNSDQPQHF. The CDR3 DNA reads TGTGCCAGCAGTGTATCGGCCGGGGATAATAGCGATCAGCCCCAGCATTTT.

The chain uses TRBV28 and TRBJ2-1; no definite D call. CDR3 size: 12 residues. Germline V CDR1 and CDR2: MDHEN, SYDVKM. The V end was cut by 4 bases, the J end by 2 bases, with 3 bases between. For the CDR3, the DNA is TGTGCCAGCAGTTACGCCTACAATGAGCAGTTCTTC. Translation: CASSYAYNEQFF.

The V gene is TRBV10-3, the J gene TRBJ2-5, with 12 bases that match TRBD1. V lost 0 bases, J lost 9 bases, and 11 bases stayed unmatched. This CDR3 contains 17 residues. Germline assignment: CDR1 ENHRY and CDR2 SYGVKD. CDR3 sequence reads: CAISESTGGTGGRSQYF. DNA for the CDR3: TGTGCCATCAGTGAGTCGACCGGTGGGACAGGGGGCCGCTCCCAGTACTTC.

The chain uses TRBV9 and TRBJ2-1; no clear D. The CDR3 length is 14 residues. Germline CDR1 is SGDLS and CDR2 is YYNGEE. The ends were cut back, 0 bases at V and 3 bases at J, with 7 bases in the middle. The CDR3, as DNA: TGTGCCAGCAGCGTAGGAACGGACTACAATGAGCAGTTCTTC. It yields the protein CASSVGTDYNEQFF. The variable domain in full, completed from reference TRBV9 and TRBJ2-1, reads DSGVTQTPKHLITATGQRVTLRCSPRSGDLSVYWYQQSLDQGLQFLIQYYNGEERAKGNILERFSAQQFPDLHSELNLSSLELGDSALYFCASSVGTDYNEQFFGPGTRLTVL.

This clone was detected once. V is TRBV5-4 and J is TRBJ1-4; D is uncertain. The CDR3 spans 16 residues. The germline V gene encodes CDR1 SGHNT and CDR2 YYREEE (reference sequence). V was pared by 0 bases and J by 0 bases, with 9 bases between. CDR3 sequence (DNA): TGTGCCAGCAGCTTGGAAACGGGCGCAACTAATGAAAAACTGTTTTTT. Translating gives CASSLETGATNEKLFF.

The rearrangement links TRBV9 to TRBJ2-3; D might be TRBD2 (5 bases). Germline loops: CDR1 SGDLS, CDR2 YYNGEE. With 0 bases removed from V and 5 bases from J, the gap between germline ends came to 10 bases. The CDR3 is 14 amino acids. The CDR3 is CASSVVGTRDTQYF. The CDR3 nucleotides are TGTGCCAGCAGCGTAGTTGGAACTAGAGATACGCAGTATTTT.

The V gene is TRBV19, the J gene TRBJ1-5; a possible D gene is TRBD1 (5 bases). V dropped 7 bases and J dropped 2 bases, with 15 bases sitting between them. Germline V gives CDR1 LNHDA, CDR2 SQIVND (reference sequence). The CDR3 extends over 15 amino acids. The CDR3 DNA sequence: TGTGCCAGTACTTCATCCGACAGTGGCAATCAGCCCCAGCATTTT. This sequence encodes CASTSSDSGNQPQHF.

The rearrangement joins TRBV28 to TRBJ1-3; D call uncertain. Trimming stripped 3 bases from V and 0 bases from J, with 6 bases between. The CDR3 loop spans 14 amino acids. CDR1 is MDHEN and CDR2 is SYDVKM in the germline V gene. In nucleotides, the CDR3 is TGTGCCAGCAGTTTTCAGATCTCTGGAAACACCATATATTTT. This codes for CASSFQISGNTIYF. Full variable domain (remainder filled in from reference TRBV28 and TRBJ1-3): DVKVTQSSRYLVKRTGEKVFLECVQDMDHENMFWYRQDPGLGLRLIYFSYDVKMKEKGDIPEGYSVSREKKERFSLILESASTNQTSMYLCASSFQISGNTIYFGEGSWLTVV.

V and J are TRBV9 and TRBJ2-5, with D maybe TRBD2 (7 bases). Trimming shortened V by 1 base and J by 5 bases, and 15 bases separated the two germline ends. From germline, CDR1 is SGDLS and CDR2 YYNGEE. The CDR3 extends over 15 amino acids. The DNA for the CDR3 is TGTGCCAGCAGCGTATCGAGGGGGGGCTGGGAGACCCAGTACTTC. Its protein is CASSVSRGGWETQYF.

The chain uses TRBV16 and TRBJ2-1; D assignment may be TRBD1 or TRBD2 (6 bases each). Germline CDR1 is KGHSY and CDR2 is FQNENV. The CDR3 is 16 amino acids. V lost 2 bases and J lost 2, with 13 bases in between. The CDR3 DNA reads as TGTGCCAGCAGCCAAAGCAAGGGGGGCGCCTACAATGAGCAGTTCTTC. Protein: CASSQSKGGAYNEQFF.

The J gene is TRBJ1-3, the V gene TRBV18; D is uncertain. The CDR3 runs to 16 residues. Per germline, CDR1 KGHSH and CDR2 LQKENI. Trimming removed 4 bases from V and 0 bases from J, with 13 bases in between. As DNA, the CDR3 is TGTGCCAGCTCACACAAAAGACCGAGCTCTGGAAACACCATATATTTT. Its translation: CASSHKRPSSGNTIYF.

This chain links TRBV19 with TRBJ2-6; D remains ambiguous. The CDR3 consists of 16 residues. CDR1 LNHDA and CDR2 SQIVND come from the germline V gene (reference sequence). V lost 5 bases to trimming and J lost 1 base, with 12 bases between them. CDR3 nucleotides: TGTGCCAGTAGTTTCCCGATCCCTTCTGGGGCCAACGTCCTGACTTTC. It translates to CASSFPIPSGANVLTF.

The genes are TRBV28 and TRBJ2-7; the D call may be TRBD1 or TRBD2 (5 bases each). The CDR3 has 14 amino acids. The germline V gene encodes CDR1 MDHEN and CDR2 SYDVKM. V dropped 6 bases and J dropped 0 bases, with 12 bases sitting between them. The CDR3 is CASRSTGASYEQYF. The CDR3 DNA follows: TGTGCCAGCAGAAGCACCGGGGCCTCCTACGAGCAGTACTTC.

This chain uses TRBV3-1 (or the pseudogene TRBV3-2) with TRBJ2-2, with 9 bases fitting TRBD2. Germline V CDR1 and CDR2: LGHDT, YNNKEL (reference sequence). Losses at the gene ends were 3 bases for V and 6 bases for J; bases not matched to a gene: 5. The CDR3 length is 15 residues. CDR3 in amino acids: CASSQSGTSPGELFF. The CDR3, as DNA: TGTGCCAGCAGCCAGTCCGGGACTAGCCCCGGGGAGCTGTTTTTT.

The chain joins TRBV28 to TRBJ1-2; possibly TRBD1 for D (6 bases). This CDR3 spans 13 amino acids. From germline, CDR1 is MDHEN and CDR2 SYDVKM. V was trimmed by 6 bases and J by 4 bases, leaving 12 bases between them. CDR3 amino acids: CASRRTGIYGYTF. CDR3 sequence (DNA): TGTGCCAGCAGACGAACAGGGATCTATGGCTACACCTTC.

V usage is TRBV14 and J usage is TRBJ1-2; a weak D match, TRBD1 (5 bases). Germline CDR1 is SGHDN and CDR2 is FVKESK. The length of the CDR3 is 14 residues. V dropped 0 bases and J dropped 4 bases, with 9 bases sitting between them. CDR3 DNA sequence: TGTGCCAGCAGCCAAGATCGGGGGGGCTATGGCTACACCTTC. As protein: CASSQDRGGYGYTF.